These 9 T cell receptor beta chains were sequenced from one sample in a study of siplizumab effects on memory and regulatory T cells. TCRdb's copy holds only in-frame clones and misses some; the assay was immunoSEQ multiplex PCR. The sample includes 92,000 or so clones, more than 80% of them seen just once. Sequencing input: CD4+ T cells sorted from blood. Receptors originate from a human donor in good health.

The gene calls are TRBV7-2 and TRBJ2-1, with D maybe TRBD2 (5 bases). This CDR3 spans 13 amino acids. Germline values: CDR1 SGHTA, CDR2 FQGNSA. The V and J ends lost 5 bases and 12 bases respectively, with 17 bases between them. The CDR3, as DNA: TGTGCCAGCAGCCTTAGTTACTCAGAGGGGCAGTTCTTC. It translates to CASSLSYSEGQFF.

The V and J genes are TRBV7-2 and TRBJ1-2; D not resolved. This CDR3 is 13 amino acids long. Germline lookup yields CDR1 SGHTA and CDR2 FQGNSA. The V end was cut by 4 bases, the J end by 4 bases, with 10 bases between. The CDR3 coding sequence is TGTGCCAGCAGCTCCCTCCCGGCCTATGGCTACACCTTC. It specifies CASSSLPAYGYTF. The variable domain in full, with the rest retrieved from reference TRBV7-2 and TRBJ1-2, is GAGVSQSPSNKVTEKGKDVELRCDPISGHTALYWYRQSLGQGLEFLIYFQGNSAPDKSGLPSDRFSAERTGGSVSTLTIQRTQQEDSAVYLCASSSLPAYGYTFGSGTRLTVV.

DNA for the CDR3: TGTGCCAGCTCACCGGGACAGGGGTCCCGAGACGAGCAGTACTTC. This translates into CASSPGQGSRDEQYF. The chain links TRBV18 to TRBJ2-7; 10 positions agree with TRBD1. Germline CDR1 and CDR2: KGHSH and LQKENI. This CDR3 spans 15 amino acids. V lost 3 bases and J lost 5; bases outside the gene matches: 7.

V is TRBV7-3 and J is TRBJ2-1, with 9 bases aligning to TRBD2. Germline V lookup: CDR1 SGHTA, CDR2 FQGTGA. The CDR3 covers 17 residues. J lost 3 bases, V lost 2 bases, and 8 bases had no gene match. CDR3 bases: TGTGCCAGCAGCTTATTAGCCCTAGCGGGGAGCTACAATGAGCAGTTCTTC. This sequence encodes CASSLLALAGSYNEQFF.

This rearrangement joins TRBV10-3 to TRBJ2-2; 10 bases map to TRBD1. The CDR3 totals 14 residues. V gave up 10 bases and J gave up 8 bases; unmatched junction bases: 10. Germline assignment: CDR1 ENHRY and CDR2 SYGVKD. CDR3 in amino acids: CATKWDRGVGELFF. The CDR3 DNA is TGTGCCACAAAGTGGGACAGGGGTGTGGGGGAGCTGTTTTTT.

The CDR3 spells CASNLLTTSYEQYF. The CDR3 region has the DNA TGTGCCAGCAACCTATTAACTACCTCCTACGAGCAGTACTTC. The chain is built from TRBV2 and TRBJ2-5; D not certain. The closer fit of TRBJ2-7 to the DNA end suggests the J call may be wrong. This CDR3 region has 14 residues. CDR1 is SNHLY and CDR2 is FYNNEI in the germline V gene.

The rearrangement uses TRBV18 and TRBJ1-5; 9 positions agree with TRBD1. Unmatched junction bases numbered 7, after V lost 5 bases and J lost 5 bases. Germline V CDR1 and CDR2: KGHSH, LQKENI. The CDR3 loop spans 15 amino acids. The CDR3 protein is CASSRTGGPDQPQHF. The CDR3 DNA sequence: TGTGCCAGCTCAAGAACAGGGGGCCCCGATCAGCCCCAGCATTTT.

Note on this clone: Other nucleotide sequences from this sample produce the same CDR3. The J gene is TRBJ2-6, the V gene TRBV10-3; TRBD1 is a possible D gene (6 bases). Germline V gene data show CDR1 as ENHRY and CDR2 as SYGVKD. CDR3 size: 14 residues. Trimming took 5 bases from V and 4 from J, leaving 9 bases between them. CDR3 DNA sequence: TGTGCCATCAGTCCAGGGGCCGGGGCCAACGTCCTGACTTTC. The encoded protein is CAISPGAGANVLTF.

The CDR3 spells CASSEAFVEQYF. DNA for the CDR3: TGTGCCAGCAGCGAAGCTTTTGTGGAGCAGTACTTC. The chain has TRBV7-9 and TRBJ2-7; unclear D gene. V lost 5 bases and J lost 7, with 12 bases in between. Germline values: CDR1 SEHNR, CDR2 FQNEAQ (reference sequence). The CDR3 extends over 12 amino acids.